Below, 10 T cell receptor beta chains from the same sample are listed, as sequenced in a study of Ad26.COV2.S vaccination and SARS-CoV-2 variants. Documented treatment: 19 received Ad26.COV2.S at low or high dose, single or two shots; about five received placebo; per-sample allocation not given. Samples were taken on day 63 after the first vaccine or placebo injection. Measured with immunoSEQ multiplex PCR; TCRdb has only the in-frame clones, and not every one. The sample yields about 440,000 clones, about nine tenths seen once. The sample was peripheral blood, taken in a trial of Ad26.COV2.S vaccine versus placebo. These receptors all stem from a person aged 18 to 59 who received the Ad26.COV2.S COVID-19 vaccine or a placebo.

The chain couples TRBV6-5 to TRBJ1-2, with a tentative D call TRBD1 (5 bases). The CDR3 length is 12 residues. V lost 8 bases, J lost 4 bases, and 11 bases lay in between. CDR1 is MNHEY, CDR2 SVGAGI, per germline. The CDR3 loop is CASSRDLYGYTF. As DNA, the CDR3 is TGTGCCAGCTCGAGGGACCTCTATGGCTACACCTTC.

The chain couples TRBV5-1 to TRBJ2-1; weak D call: TRBD2 (6 bases). V was clipped by 0 bases and J by 9 bases, with 10 bases between them. CDR1 is SGHRS and CDR2 is YFSETQ in the germline V gene. The CDR3 contains 13 residues. The CDR3 region is CASSLAGRSEQFF. Written as DNA, the CDR3 is TGCGCCAGCAGCTTGGCGGGGAGGAGTGAGCAGTTCTTC.

The chain combines TRBV24-1 with TRBJ2-7, with 7 bases that match TRBD1. V shed 0 bases and J 4 bases; nucleotides not matched to a gene: 11. Germline CDR1 and CDR2: KGHDR and SFDVKD. The CDR3 is made up of 17 amino acids. The CDR3 region is CATSDLDREQDSYEQYF. CDR3 nucleotides: TGTGCCACCAGTGATTTGGACAGGGAACAAGACTCTTACGAGCAGTACTTC.

The rearrangement uses TRBV7-9 and TRBJ2-7; 13 nucleotides line up with TRBD2. The germline CDR1 and CDR2 sequences are SEHNR and FQNEAQ (reference sequence). J lost 4 bases, V lost 5 bases, and 5 bases had no gene match. The CDR3 spans 15 residues. This CDR3 is CASSPPLAGGYEQYF. CDR3 bases: TGTGCCAGCAGCCCCCCACTAGCGGGAGGGTACGAGCAGTACTTC.

Comment on this clone: One end of the junction fails to match germline, which may point to a read error. This same CDR3 is encoded by further DNA sequences in the sample. This chain uses TRBV7-9 with TRBJ1-2; 7 bases are a match to TRBD1. Per the germline V gene, CDR1 is SEHNR and CDR2 is FQNEAQ (reference sequence). CDR3 length equals 14 residues. The CDR3 DNA reads TGTGCCAGCAGCACCACCGGGACAGACTATGGCTACACTTTC. Protein: CASSTTGTDYGYTF. Drawing the rest from reference TRBV7-9 and TRBJ1-2, the complete variable domain is DTGVSQNPRHKITKRGQNVTFRCDPISEHNRLYWYRQTLGQGPEFLTYFQNEAQLEKSRLLSDRFSAERPKGSFSTLEIQRTEQGDSAMYLCASSTTGTDYGYTFGSGTRLTVV.

The chain combines TRBV6-2 or TRBV6-3 with TRBJ1-2; D unclear. V was trimmed by 2 bases and J by 6 bases, leaving 7 bases between them. The germline CDR1 and CDR2 sequences are MNHEY and SVGEGT. This CDR3 comprises 12 residues. The CDR3 reads CASSYRDNGYTF. CDR3 bases: TGTGCCAGCAGTTACCGGGATAATGGCTACACCTTC.

V gene TRBV9 combines with J gene TRBJ2-1; TRBD2 matches 9 bases. Germline loops: CDR1 SGDLS, CDR2 YYNGEE. This CDR3 is built from 18 residues. Trimming removed 0 bases from V and 7 bases from J; junction bases left unmatched: 14. CDR3 sequence: CASSVGVSGRTGRNEQFF. For the CDR3, the DNA is TGTGCCAGCAGCGTAGGGGTGAGCGGGAGGACTGGGAGGAATGAGCAGTTCTTC.

The chain uses TRBV2 and TRBJ1-6; no clear D gene. Germline V gives CDR1 SNHLY, CDR2 FYNNEI. V was shortened by 0 bases and J by 10 bases, with 13 bases between the two germline ends. This CDR3 contains 15 residues. The DNA for the CDR3 is TGTGCCAGCAGTGAAGCGAGACCCGTCGGCTCACCCCTCCACTTT. Protein sequence: CASSEARPVGSPLHF.

J is TRBJ2-2 and V is TRBV30, with TRBD2 matching over 10 bases. This CDR3 contains 16 residues. V gave up 3 bases and J gave up 5 bases; unmatched junction bases: 9. CDR1 is GTSNPN, CDR2 SVGIG, per germline (reference sequence). CDR3 DNA: TGTGCCTGGAGCCAACCTAGCGGGAGAGGGACCGGGGAGCTGTTTTTT. The encoded protein is CAWSQPSGRGTGELFF. The entire variable domain, with the rest obtained from reference TRBV30 and TRBJ2-2, is as follows: SQTIHQWPATLVQPVGSPLSLECTVEGTSNPNLYWYRQAAGRGLQLLFYSVGIGQISSEVPQNLSASRPQDRQFILSSKKLLLSDSGFYLCAWSQPSGRGTGELFFGEGSRLTVL.

The sample holds one count of this clone. The rearrangement links TRBV2 to TRBJ2-2; weak D call: TRBD2 (5 bases). The CDR3 covers 15 residues. The germline CDR1 and CDR2 sequences are SNHLY and FYNNEI. V lost 7 bases, J lost 0 bases, and 12 bases lay in between. As DNA, the CDR3 is TGTGCCAGCACCGAGAGGGCAGCGAACACCGGGGAGCTGTTTTTT. Its protein is CASTERAANTGELFF.